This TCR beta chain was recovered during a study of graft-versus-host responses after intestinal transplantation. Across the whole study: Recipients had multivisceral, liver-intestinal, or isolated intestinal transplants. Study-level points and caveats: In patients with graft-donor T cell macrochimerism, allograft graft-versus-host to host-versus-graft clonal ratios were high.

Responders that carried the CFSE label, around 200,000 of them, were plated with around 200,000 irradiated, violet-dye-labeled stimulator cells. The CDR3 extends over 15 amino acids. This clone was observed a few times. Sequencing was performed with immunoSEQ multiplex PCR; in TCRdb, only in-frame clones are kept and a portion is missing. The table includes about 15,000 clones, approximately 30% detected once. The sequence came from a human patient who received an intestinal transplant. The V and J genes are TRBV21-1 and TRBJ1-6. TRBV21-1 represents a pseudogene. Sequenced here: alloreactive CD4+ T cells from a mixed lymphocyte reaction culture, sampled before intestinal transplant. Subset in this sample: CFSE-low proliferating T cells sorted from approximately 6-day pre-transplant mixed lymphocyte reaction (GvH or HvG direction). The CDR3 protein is CASSNPPAGNSPLHF. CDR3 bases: TGTGCCAGCAGCAACCCCCCCGCGGGCAATTCACCCCTCCACTTT.